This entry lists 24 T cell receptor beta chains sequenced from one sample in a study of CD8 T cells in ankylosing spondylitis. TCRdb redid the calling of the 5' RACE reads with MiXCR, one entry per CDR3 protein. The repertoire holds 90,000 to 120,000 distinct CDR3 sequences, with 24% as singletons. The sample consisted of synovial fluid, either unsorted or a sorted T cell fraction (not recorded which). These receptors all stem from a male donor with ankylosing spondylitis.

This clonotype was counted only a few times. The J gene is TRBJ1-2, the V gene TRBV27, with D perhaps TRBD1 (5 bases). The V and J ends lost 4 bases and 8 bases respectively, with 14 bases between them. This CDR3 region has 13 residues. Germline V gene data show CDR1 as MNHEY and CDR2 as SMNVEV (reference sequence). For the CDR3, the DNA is TGTGCCAGCAGTTCTGGGACGGGATTCGGCTACACCTTC. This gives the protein CASSSGTGFGYTF.

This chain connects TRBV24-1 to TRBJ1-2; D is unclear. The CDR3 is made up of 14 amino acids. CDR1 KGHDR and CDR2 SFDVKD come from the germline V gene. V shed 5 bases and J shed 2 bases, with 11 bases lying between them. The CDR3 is CATSGDRLNYGYTF. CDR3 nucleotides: TGTGCCACCAGTGGCGATCGGCTGAACTATGGCTACACCTTC.

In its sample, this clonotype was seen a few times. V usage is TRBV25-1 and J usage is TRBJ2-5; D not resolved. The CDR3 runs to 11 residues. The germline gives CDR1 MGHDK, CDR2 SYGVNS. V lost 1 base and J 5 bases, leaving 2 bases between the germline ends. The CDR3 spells CASSEWETQYF. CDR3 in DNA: TGTGCCAGCAGTGAATGGGAGACCCAGTACTTC.

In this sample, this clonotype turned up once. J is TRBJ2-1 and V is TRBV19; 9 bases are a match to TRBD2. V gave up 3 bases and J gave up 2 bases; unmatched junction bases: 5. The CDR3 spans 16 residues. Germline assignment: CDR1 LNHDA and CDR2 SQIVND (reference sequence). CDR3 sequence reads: CASSISSGNAYNEQFF. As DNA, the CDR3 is TGTGCCAGTAGTATTTCTAGCGGGAATGCCTACAATGAGCAGTTCTTC. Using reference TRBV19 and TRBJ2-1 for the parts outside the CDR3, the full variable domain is DGGITQSPKYLFRKEGQNVTLSCEQNLNHDAMYWYRQDPGQGLRLIYYSQIVNDFQKGDIAEGYSVSREKKESFPLTVTSAQKNPTAFYLCASSISSGNAYNEQFFGPGTRLTVL.

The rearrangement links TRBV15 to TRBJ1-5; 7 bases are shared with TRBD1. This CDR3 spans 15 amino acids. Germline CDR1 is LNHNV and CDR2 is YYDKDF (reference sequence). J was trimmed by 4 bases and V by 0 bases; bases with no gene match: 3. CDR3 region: CATSREPGGNQPQHF. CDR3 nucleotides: TGTGCCACCAGCAGAGAGCCAGGGGGGAATCAGCCCCAGCATTTT. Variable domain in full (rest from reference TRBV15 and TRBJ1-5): DAMVIQNPRYQVTQFGKPVTLSCSQTLNHNVMYWYQQKSSQAPKLLFHYYDKDFNNEADTPDNFQSRRPNTSFCFLDIRSPGLGDTAMYLCATSREPGGNQPQHFGDGTRLSIL.

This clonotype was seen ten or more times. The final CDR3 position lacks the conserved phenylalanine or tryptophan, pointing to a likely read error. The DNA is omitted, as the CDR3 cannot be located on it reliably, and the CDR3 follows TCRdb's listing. The CDR3 loop is CASSFEGND. The chain has TRBV27 and TRBJ2-7; no DNA check was done on the table's D call, TRBD2. Both ends counted, the CDR3 spans 9 residues. The germline CDR1 and CDR2 sequences are MNHEY and SMNVEV (reference sequence).

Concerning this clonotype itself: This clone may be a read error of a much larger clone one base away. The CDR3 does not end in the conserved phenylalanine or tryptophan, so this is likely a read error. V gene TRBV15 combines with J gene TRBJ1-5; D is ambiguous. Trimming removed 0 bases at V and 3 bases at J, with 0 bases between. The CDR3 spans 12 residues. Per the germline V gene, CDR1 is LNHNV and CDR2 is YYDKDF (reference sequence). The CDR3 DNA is TGTGCCACCAGCAGAGACAATCAGCCCCAGCATTAT. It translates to CATSRDNQPQHY.

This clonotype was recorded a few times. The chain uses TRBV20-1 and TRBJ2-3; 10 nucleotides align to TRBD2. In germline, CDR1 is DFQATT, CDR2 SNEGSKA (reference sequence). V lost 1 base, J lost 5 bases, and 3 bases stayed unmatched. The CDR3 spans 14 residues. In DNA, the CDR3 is TGCAGTGCTAGAGCAAGCGGGAGGGGAGATACGCAGTATTTT. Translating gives CSARASGRGDTQYF.

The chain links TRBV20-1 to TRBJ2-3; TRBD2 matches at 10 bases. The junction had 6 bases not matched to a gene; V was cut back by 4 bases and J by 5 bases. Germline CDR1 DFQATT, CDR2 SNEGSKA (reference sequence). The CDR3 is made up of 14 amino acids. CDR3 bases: TGCAGTGCTACCGATAGCGGGAGGAAAGATACGCAGTATTTT. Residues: CSATDSGRKDTQYF.

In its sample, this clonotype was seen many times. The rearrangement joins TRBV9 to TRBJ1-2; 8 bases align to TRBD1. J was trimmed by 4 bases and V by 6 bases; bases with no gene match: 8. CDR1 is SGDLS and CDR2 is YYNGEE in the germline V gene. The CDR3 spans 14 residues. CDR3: CASNLDRAGYGYTF. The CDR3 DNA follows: TGTGCCAGCAACTTGGACAGGGCCGGCTATGGCTACACCTTC.

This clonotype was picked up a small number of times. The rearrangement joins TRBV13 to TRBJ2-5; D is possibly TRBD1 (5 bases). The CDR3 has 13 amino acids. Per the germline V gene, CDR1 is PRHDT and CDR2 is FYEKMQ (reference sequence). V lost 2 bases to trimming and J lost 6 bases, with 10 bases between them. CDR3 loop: CASSLQGGKTQYF. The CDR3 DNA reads TGTGCCAGCAGCTTACAGGGTGGGAAGACCCAGTACTTC.

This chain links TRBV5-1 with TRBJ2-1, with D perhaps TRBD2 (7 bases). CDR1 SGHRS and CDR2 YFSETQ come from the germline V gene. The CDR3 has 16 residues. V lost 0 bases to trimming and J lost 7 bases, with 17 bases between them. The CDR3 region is CASSLGPAGRGNEQFF. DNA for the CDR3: TGCGCCAGCAGCTTGGGACCTGCGGGGAGGGGGAATGAGCAGTTCTTC.

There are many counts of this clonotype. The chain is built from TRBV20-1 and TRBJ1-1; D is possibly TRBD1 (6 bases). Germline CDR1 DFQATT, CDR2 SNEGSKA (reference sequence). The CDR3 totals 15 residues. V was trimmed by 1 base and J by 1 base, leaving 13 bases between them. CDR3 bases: TGCAGTGCTAGAGCCCCCCGGACAGCGAACACTGAAGCTTTCTTT. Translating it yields CSARAPRTANTEAFF.

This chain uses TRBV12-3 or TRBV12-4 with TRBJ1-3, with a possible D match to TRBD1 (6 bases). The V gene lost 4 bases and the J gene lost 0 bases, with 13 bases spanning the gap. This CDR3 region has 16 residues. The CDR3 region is CASSSGTSSSGNTIYF. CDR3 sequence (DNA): TGTGCCAGCAGTTCCGGGACATCTAGCTCTGGAAACACCATATATTTT.

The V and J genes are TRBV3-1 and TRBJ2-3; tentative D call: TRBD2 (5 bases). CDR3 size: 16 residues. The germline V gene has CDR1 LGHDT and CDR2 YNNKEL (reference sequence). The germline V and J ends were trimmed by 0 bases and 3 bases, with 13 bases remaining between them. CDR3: CASSQESLLGTDTQYF. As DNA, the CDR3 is TGTGCCAGCAGCCAAGAGTCGTTACTAGGGACAGATACGCAGTATTTT.

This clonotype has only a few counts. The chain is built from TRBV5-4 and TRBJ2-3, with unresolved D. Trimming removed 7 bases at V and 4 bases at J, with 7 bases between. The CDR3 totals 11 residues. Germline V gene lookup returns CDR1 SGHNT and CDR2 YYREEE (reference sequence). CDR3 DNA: TGTGCCAGCCAGGTAGCAGATACGCAGTATTTT. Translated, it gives CASQVADTQYF.

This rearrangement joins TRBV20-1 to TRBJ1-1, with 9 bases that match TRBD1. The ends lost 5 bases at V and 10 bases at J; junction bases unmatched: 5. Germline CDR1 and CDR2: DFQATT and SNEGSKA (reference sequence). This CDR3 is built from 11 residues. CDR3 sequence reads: CSAPGTGRAFF. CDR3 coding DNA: TGCAGTGCTCCCGGGACAGGGAGAGCTTTCTTT.

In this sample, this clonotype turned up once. The CDR3 region is CASSPGTGVVEQYV. CDR3 sequence (DNA): TGTGCCAGCAGTCCCGGGACAGGGGTCGTCGAGCAGTACGTC. The rearrangement joins TRBV7-2 to TRBJ2-7; 10 positions match TRBD1. Germline lookup yields CDR1 SGHTA and CDR2 FQGNSA. V dropped 6 bases and J dropped 6; count of bases not matched to a gene: 8. This CDR3 is built from 14 residues.

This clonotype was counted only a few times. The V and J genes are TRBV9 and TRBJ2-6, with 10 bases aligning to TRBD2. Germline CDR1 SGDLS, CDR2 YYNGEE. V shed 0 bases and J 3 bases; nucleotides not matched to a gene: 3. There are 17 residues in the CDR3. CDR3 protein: CASSVAIAGGGANVLTF. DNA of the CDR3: TGTGCCAGCAGCGTAGCAATAGCGGGAGGTGGGGCCAACGTCCTGACTTTC. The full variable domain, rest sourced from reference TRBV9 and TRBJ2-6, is DSGVTQTPKHLITATGQRVTLRCSPRSGDLSVYWYQQSLDQGLQFLIQYYNGEERAKGNILERFSAQQFPDLHSELNLSSLELGDSALYFCASSVAIAGGGANVLTFGAGSRLTVL.

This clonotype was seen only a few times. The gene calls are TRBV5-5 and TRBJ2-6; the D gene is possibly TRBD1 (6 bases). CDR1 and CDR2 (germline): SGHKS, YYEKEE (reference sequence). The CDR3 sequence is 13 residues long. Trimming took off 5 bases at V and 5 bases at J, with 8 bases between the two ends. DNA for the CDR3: TGTGCCAGCAGTTGGGACAGGGCCAACGTCCTGACTTTC. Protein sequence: CASSWDRANVLTF. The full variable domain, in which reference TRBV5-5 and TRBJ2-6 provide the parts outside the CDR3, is DAGVTQSPTHLIKTRGQQVTLRCSPISGHKSVSWYQQVLGQGPQFIFQYYEKEERGRGNFPDRFSARQFPNYSSELNVNALLLGDSALYLCASSWDRANVLTFGAGSRLTVL.

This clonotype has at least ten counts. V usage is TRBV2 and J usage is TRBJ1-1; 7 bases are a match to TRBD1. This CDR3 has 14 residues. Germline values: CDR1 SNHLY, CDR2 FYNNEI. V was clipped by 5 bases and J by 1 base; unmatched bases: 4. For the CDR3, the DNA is TGTGCCAGCAGTACAGGGGCGAGGAACACTGAAGCTTTCTTT. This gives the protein CASSTGARNTEAFF.

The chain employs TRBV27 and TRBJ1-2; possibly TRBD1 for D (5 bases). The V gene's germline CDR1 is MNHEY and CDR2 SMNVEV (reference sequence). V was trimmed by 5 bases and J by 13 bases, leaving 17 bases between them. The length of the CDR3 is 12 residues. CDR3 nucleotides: TGTGCCAGCAGTACTTATCGGTCAGGGCTCACCTTC. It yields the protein CASSTYRSGLTF.

DNA for the CDR3: TGTGCCAGCAGCTTTGACATCTCGATCAGATACTTC. Translated: CASSFDISIRYF. V usage is TRBV7-9 and J usage is TRBJ2-7, with unresolved D. The V end lost 3 bases, the J end lost 13 bases, and 16 bases lay between the germline ends. CDR1 is SEHNR, CDR2 FQNEAQ, per germline (reference sequence). The CDR3 sequence is 12 residues long. Filled out from reference TRBV7-9 and TRBJ2-7, the complete variable domain reads DTGVSQNPRHKITKRGQNVTFRCDPISEHNRLYWYRQTLGQGPEFLTYFQNEAQLEKSRLLSDRFSAERPKGSFSTLEIQRTEQGDSAMYLCASSFDISIRYFGPGTRLTVT.

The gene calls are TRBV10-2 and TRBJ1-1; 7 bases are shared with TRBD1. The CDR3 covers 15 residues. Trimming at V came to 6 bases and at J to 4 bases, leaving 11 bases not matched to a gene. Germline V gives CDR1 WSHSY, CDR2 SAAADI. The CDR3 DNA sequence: TGCGCCAGCAGATGGAGGGGGCTTTCAATCACTGAAGCTTTCTTT. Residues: CASRWRGLSITEAFF.